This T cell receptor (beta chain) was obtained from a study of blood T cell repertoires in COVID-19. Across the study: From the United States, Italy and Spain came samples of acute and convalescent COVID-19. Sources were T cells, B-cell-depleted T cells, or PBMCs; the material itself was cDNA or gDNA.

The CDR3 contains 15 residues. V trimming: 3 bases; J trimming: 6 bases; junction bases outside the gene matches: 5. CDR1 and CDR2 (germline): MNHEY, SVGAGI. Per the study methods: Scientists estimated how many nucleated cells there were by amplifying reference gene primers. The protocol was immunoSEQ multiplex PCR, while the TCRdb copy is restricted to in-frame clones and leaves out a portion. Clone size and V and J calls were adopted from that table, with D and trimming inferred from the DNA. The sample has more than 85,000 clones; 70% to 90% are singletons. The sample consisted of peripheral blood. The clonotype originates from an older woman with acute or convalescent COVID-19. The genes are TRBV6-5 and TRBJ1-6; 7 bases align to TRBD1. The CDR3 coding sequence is TGTGCCAGCAGTTATGGACAGGCTTTTAATTCACCCCTCCACTTT. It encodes CASSYGQAFNSPLHF.